The rows below give T cell receptor beta chains drawn from one sample of a study of blood T cell repertoires in COVID-19. The table came from immunoSEQ multiplex PCR; TCRdb's copy has only in-frame clones and leaves some out. Among more than 45,000 clones, more than 75% were seen once, and the ten largest hold less than 20%. Sequenced input: peripheral blood. The receptors here all came from a human donor with active COVID-19. The donor label of this sample is uncertain. The CDR3 runs from the conserved cysteine through the conserved F or W. A D gene is named only where the DNA matches it firmly. The size entry is marked missing in some rows and otherwise reads once, few, many or a size class.

v_gene	j_gene	d_gene	abundance	CDR3aa	CDR3nt
TRBV18	TRBJ1-2	NA	NA	CASSPQEEAYGYTF	TGTGCCAGCTCACCACAGGAGGAAGCGTATGGCTACACCTTC
TRBV10-1	TRBJ2-7	TRBD1	once	CASSEEDRVLPEQYF	TGCGCCAGCAGTGAGGAGGACAGGGTTTTACCCGAGCAGTACTTC
TRBV10-3	TRBJ2-7	TRBD1	once	CAISATGTGALTYEQYF	TGTGCCATCAGTGCTACCGGGACAGGGGCGTTAACCTACGAGCAGTACTTC
TRBV2	TRBJ1-6	TRBD1	NA	CASRGQGVNSPLHF	TGTGCCAGCAGGGGACAGGGAGTTAATTCACCCCTCCACTTT
TRBV3-1/TRBV3-2	TRBJ2-1	TRBD1	NA	CASSTGGSYNEQFF	TGTGCCAGCAGCACAGGGGGGTCCTACAATGAGCAGTTCTTC
TRBV7-7	TRBJ2-7	TRBD2	few	CASSLALREGFSYEQYF	TGTGCTAGCAGCTTAGCGCTACGGGAGGGGTTCTCCTACGAGCAGTACTTC
TRBV7-2	TRBJ2-3	TRBD1	NA	CASSSFTDRADTQYF	TGTGCCAGCAGCTCATTTACGGACAGGGCGGATACGCAGTATTTT
TRBV7-2	TRBJ1-1	NA	NA	CASSFTGPDAFF	TGTGCCAGCAGTTTCACAGGGCCCGACGCTTTCTTT
TRBV19	TRBJ1-1	TRBD1	NA	CASSRQGVTEAFF	TGTGCCAGTAGTCGACAGGGAGTCACTGAAGCTTTCTTT
TRBV16	TRBJ2-1	TRBD2	NA	CASSQSLAGGSYNEQFF	TGTGCCAGCAGCCAATCACTAGCGGGGGGCTCCTACAATGAGCAGTTCTTC
TRBV2	TRBJ2-2	NA	NA	CASSANGAQSGELFF	TGTGCCAGCAGCGCTAATGGGGCCCAGTCCGGGGAGCTGTTTTTT
TRBV4-2	TRBJ2-1	NA	NA	CASSQEPGGLNEQFF	TGTGCCAGCAGCCAAGAACCGGGGGGCTTAAATGAGCAGTTCTTC
TRBV6-5	TRBJ1-3	NA	NA	CASGRGSSGNTIYF	TGTGCCAGCGGGCGGGGAAGCTCTGGAAACACCATATATTTT
TRBV7-9	TRBJ2-1	NA	NA	CASSVDSRYNEQFF	TGTGCCAGCAGCGTGGACAGCCGATACAATGAGCAGTTCTTC
TRBV7-9	TRBJ1-6	NA	NA	CASSLGFSRDNSPLHF	TGTGCCAGCAGCTTAGGCTTTTCCAGGGATAATTCACCCCTCCACTTT
TRBV7-9	TRBJ1-1	NA	NA	CASNLDFPGTEAFF	TGTGCCAGCAACCTCGACTTCCCCGGCACTGAAGCTTTCTTT
TRBV5-4	TRBJ2-7	TRBD2	NA	CASSFRLAGSYEQYF	TGTGCCAGCAGCTTCCGGCTAGCGGGTTCCTACGAGCAGTACTTC
TRBV6-6	TRBJ1-2	NA	NA	CASSVQGGYGYTF	TGTGCCAGCAGCGTACAGGGTGGCTATGGCTACACCTTC
TRBV7-2	TRBJ1-5	TRBD1	NA	CASSPGQINQPQHF	TGTGCCAGCAGCCCGGGACAGATCAATCAGCCCCAGCATTTT
TRBV7-9	TRBJ2-7	NA	few	CASSFGGSYEQYF	TGTGCCAGCAGCTTCGGCGGTTCCTACGAGCAGTACTTC
TRBV7-9	TRBJ1-6	TRBD1	NA	CASQGQSSYNSPLHF	TGTGCCAGCCAGGGACAGAGCTCCTATAATTCACCCCTCCACTTT
TRBV6-5	TRBJ1-2	TRBD1	NA	CASRATGKVHGYTF	TGTGCCAGCAGGGCGACAGGGAAGGTTCATGGCTACACCTTC
TRBV7-9	TRBJ2-1	NA	NA	CASSLWENNEQFF	TGTGCCAGCAGCTTATGGGAGAACAATGAGCAGTTCTTC
TRBV18	TRBJ2-7	TRBD2	NA	CASSPLGTSGTYEQYF	TGTGCCAGCTCACCACTGGGGACTAGCGGGACCTACGAGCAGTACTTC
TRBV10-3	TRBJ2-2	TRBD2	NA	CATYSGVNTGELFF	TGTGCCACTTATAGCGGGGTTAACACCGGGGAGCTGTTTTTT
TRBV2	TRBJ1-1	NA	NA	CASSQSGMSEAFF	TGTGCCAGCAGCCAGTCCGGGATGTCTGAAGCTTTCTTT
TRBV11-2	TRBJ2-7	TRBD1	NA	CASSPTGAYEQYF	TGTGCCAGCAGCCCGACAGGGGCCTACGAGCAGTACTTC